This TCR beta chain was documented in a study of brain T cells in children with intractable seizures. Study-wide points: Pre- and post-surgery blood differed in depth, so pre-surgery absences may be undersampling. HCMV serostatus was not known, and viral specificity came from CDR3 similarity only.

Sequencing was limited to surgery cases with top T cell transcript signatures in brain tissue. Pre-surgery treatment included at least one anti-epileptic drug. Assay used: immunoSEQ multiplex PCR; TCRdb lists only in-frame clones, some missing. This table holds 80,000 or so clones, about 90% found once. Germline loops: CDR1 LGHDT, CDR2 YNNKEL (reference sequence). The CDR3 has 13 amino acids. V dropped 0 bases and J dropped 8 bases, with 10 bases sitting between them. With regard to this clone: Its antigen is unidentified.

The chain couples TRBV3-1 (or the pseudogene TRBV3-2) to TRBJ1-2, with no clear D. This clonotype was obtained from a girl aged 2 to 10 with Rasmussen encephalitis and intractable seizures. This specimen consisted of peripheral blood, obtained at surgery. The CDR3 sequence is CASSQERVSGYTF. The CDR3 DNA reads as TGTGCCAGCAGCCAAGAGAGAGTATCCGGCTACACCTTC.